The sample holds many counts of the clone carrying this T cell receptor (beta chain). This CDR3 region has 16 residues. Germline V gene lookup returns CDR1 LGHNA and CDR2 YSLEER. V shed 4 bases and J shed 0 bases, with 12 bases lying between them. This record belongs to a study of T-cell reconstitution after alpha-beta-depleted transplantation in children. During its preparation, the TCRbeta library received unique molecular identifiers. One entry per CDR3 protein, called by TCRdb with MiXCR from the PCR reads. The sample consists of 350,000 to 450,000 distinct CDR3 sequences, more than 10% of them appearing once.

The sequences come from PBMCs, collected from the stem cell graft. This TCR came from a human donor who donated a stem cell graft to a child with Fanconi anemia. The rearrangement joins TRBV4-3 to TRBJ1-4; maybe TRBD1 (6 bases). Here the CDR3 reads CASSRGQFATNEKLFF. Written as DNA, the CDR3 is TGCGCCAGCAGCCGAGGACAGTTCGCAACTAATGAAAAACTGTTTTTT.